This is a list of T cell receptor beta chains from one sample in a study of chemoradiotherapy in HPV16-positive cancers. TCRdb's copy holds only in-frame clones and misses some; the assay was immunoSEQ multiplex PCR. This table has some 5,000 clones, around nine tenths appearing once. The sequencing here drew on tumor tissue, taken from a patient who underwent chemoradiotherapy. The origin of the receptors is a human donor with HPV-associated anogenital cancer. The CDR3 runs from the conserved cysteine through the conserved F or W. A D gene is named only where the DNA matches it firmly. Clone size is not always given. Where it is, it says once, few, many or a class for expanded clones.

DNA: TGTGCCAGCAGCTTAGGGGGGGACCAGTACTTC
CDR3: CASSLGGDQYF
length: 11
D: TRBD2
V: TRBV7-3
J: TRBJ2-5
size: -

DNA: TGTGCCAGCAGCCCTGGCCGGGCGGGAAACATTCAGTACTTC
CDR3: CASSPGRAGNIQYF
length: 14
D: -
V: TRBV11-2
J: TRBJ2-4
size: -

DNA: TGTGCCAGCAGCTTGGATAGGGGGAGGGACACTGAAGCTTTCTTT
CDR3: CASSLDRGRDTEAFF
length: 15
D: -
V: TRBV5-6
J: TRBJ1-1
size: -

DNA: TGCGCCAGCAGCCAAGAAACGAGGGGGCGAGGTGGAAACACCATATATTTT
CDR3: CASSQETRGRGGNTIYF
length: 17
D: TRBD1
V: TRBV4-1
J: TRBJ1-3
size: few

DNA: TGCAGCGCGACCCCCCTCAGTGAGGACTATGGCTACACCTTC
CDR3: CSATPLSEDYGYTF
length: 14
D: -
V: TRBV29-1
J: TRBJ1-2
size: -

DNA: TGTGCCAGCAGCGTAGGGCAGTCTGAAGCTTTCTTT
CDR3: CASSVGQSEAFF
length: 12
D: -
V: TRBV9
J: TRBJ1-1
size: few

DNA: TGCGCCAGCAGTAAGACAGGGGAAGGGGCTAACTATGGCTACACCTTC
CDR3: CASSKTGEGANYGYTF
length: 16
D: TRBD1
V: TRBV5-1
J: TRBJ1-2
size: once

DNA: TGTGCCAGCAGCTTGGTAGGAGGGGCCACCGGGGAGCTGTTTTTT
CDR3: CASSLVGGATGELFF
length: 15
D: -
V: TRBV5-6
J: TRBJ2-2
size: -

DNA: TGTGCCAGCAGCAGCAACAGCGGGAGGACCTACAATGAGCAGTTCTTC
CDR3: CASSSNSGRTYNEQFF
length: 16
D: TRBD2
V: TRBV9
J: TRBJ2-1
size: -

DNA: TGTGCCAGCACAATAGGGGAAAGCGACGAGCAGTACTTC
CDR3: CASTIGESDEQYF
length: 13
D: -
V: TRBV21-1
J: TRBJ2-7
size: -

DNA: TGTGCCAGCAGCGTCACGGGAGAGACCCAGTACTTC
CDR3: CASSVTGETQYF
length: 12
D: -
V: TRBV9
J: TRBJ2-5
size: -

DNA: TGTGCCAGCAGCTTGAAGGGGACAGGGTTGAATGAGCAGTTCTTC
CDR3: CASSLKGTGLNEQFF
length: 15
D: TRBD1
V: TRBV5-6
J: TRBJ2-1
size: few

DNA: TGTGCTAGTGGTTTGCCACCCAACACTGAAGCTTTCTTT
CDR3: CASGLPPNTEAFF
length: 13
D: -
V: TRBV12-5
J: TRBJ1-1
size: -

DNA: TGTGCCAGCAGGCCTTGGGACAGAATCTATGGCTACACCTTC
CDR3: CASRPWDRIYGYTF
length: 14
D: TRBD1
V: TRBV7-2
J: TRBJ1-2
size: -

DNA: TGTGCCAGTAAGCCGGGGGCCGGGGAGCTGTTTTTT
CDR3: CASKPGAGELFF
length: 12
D: -
V: TRBV19
J: TRBJ2-2
size: -

DNA: TGTGCCAGCAGCTTTGGTCACCCGGTGCTAGCGGACTCCCGCTCCTACGAGCAGTACTTC
CDR3: CASSFGHPVLADSRSYEQYF
length: 20
D: TRBD2
V: TRBV11-3
J: TRBJ2-7
size: -

DNA: TGCGCCAGCAGCTTTGGGGACCGGGACAGGGGTTCACCCCTCCACTTT
CDR3: CASSFGDRDRGSPLHF
length: 16
D: TRBD1
V: TRBV5-1
J: TRBJ1-6
size: -

DNA: TGTGCCAGCAGCTCTCTAGATGCCGGGGAGCTGTTTTTT
CDR3: CASSSLDAGELFF
length: 13
D: -
V: TRBV5-4
J: TRBJ2-2
size: -

DNA: TGTGCCAGCAGCCCGACAGGGTCTAATGAAAAACTGTTTTTT
CDR3: CASSPTGSNEKLFF
length: 14
D: TRBD1
V: TRBV7-9
J: TRBJ1-4
size: -

DNA: TGTGCCAGCAGCGAATCTAGCGCCTCCAACAATGAGCAGTTCTTC
CDR3: CASSESSASNNEQFF
length: 15
D: -
V: TRBV9
J: TRBJ2-1
size: -

DNA: TGTGCCAGCTCATCCTTACAGGGGGCGGAGGAAGCTTTCTTT
CDR3: CASSSLQGAEEAFF
length: 14
D: TRBD1
V: TRBV18
J: TRBJ1-1
size: -

DNA: TGTGCCAGCACCCCGGGAGGACCGAGTCATTCACCCCTCCACTTT
CDR3: CASTPGGPSHSPLHF
length: 15
D: -
V: TRBV7-2
J: TRBJ1-6
size: -

DNA: TGTGCCTGGAAGGACCCTGGCCCCTACAATGAGCAGTTCTTC
CDR3: CAWKDPGPYNEQFF
length: 14
D: -
V: TRBV30
J: TRBJ2-1
size: -

DNA: TGTGCCAGCAGCTTAGGACAGGGTAGCTTCGATGGCTACACCTTC
CDR3: CASSLGQGSFDGYTF
length: 15
D: TRBD1
V: TRBV7-9
J: TRBJ1-2
size: -